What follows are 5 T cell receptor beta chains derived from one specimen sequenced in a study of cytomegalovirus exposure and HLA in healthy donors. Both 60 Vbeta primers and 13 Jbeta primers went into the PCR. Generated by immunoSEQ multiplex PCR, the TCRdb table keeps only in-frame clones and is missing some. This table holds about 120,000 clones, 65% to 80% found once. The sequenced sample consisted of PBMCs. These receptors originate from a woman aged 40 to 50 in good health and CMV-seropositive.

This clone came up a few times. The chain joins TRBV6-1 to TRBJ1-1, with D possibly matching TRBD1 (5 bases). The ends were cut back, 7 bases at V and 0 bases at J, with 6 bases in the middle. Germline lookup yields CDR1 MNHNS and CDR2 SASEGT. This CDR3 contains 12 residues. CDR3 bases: TGTGCCAGCAAAGGGGTGAACACTGAAGCTTTCTTT. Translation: CASKGVNTEAFF.

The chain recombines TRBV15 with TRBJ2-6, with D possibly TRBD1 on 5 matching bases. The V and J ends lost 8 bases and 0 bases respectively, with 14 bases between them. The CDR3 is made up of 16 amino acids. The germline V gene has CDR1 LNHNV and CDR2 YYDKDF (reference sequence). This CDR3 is CATGRGLPSGANVLTF. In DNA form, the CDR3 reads TGTGCCACCGGTAGGGGCCTGCCCTCTGGGGCCAACGTCCTGACTTTC.

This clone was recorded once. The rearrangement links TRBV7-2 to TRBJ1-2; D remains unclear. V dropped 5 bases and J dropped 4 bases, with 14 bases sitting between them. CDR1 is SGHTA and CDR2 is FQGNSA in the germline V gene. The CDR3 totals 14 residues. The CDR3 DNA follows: TGTGCCAGCAGCGCTGAGAGCTCAGGCTATGGCTACACCTTC. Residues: CASSAESSGYGYTF.

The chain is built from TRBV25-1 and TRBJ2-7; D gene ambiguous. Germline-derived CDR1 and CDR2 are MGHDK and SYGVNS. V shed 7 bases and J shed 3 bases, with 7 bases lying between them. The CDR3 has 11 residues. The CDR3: CASTENYEQYF. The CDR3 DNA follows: TGTGCCAGCACAGAAAACTACGAGCAGTACTTC.

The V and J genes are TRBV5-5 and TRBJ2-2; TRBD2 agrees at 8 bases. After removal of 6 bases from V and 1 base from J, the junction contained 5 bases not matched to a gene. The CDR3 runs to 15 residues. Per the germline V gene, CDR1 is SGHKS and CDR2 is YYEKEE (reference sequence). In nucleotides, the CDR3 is TGTGCCAGCACCTTAGCGGGACAGAACACCGGGGAGCTGTTTTTT. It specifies CASTLAGQNTGELFF.